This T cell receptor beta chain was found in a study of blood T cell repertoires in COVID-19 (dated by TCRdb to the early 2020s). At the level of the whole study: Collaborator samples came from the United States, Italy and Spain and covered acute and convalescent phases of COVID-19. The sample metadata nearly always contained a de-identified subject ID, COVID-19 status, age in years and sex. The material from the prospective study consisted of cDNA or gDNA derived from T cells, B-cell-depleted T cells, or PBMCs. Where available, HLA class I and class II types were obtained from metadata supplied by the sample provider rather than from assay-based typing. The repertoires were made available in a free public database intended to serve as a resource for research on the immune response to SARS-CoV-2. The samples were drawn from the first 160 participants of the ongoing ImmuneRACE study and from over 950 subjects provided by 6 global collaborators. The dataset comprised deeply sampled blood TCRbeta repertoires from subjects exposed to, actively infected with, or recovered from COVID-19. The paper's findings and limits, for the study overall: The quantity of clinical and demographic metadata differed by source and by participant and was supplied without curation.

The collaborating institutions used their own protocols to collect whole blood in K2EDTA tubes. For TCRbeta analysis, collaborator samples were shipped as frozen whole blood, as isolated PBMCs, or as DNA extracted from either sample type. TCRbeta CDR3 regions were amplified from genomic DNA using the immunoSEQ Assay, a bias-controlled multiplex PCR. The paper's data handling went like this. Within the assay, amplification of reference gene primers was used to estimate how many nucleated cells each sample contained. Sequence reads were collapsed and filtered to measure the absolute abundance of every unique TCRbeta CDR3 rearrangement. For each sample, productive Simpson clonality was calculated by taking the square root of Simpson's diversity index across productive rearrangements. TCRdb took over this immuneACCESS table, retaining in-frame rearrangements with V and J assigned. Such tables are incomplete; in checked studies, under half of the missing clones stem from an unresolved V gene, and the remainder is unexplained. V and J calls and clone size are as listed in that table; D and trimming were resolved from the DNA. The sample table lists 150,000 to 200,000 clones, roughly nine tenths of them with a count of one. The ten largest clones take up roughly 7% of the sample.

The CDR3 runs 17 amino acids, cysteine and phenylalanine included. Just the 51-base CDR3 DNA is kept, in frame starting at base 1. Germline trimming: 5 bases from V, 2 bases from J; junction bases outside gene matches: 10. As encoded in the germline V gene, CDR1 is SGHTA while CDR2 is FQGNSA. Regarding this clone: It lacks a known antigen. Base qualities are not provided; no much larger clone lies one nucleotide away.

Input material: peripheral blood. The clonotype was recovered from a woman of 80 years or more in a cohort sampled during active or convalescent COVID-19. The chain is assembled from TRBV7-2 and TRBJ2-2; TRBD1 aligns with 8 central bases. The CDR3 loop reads CASSGSVGQGNTGELFF. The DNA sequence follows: TGTGCCAGCAGCGGAAGCGTCGGACAGGGAAACACCGGGGAGCTGTTTTTT.